This entry lists 10 T cell receptor beta chains sequenced from one sample in a study of T cells after yellow fever vaccination. TCRdb analysed the 5' RACE reads with MiXCR anew, one entry per CDR3 protein. Of hundreds of thousands of distinct CDR3 sequences listed, approximately 19% are singletons. The sequenced sample was PBMCs, obtained before the yellow fever booster vaccination. Receptors originate from a young man who received the YFV17D yellow fever vaccine.

This chain connects TRBV6-1 to TRBJ1-4; D unresolved. Per germline, CDR1 MNHNS and CDR2 SASEGT. The CDR3 is 12 amino acids. V lost 4 bases and J 7 bases, leaving 7 bases between the germline ends. The CDR3 loop is CASSVIREKLFF. The CDR3 DNA reads as TGTGCCAGCAGTGTGATACGTGAAAAACTGTTTTTT.

This clonotype was counted many times. This chain uses TRBV7-9 with TRBJ1-4; no clear D gene. Trimming shortened V by 2 bases and J by 5 bases, and 6 bases separated the two germline ends. Germline V gene sequence: CDR1 SEHNR, CDR2 FQNEAQ (reference sequence). This CDR3 contains 13 residues. The CDR3 loop is CASSLWQNEKLFF. The CDR3 nucleotides are TGTGCCAGCAGCTTATGGCAAAATGAAAAACTGTTTTTT. The whole variable domain, remainder taken from reference TRBV7-9 and TRBJ1-4, is DTGVSQNPRHKITKRGQNVTFRCDPISEHNRLYWYRQTLGQGPEFLTYFQNEAQLEKSRLLSDRFSAERPKGSFSTLEIQRTEQGDSAMYLCASSLWQNEKLFFGSGTQLSVL.

This clonotype appeared a few times. The rearrangement joins TRBV7-2 to TRBJ2-2, with TRBD2 matching 8 bases. CDR1 is SGHTA and CDR2 is FQGNSA in the germline V gene. The length of the CDR3 is 15 residues. V lost 7 bases, J lost 4 bases, and 8 bases stayed unmatched. The CDR3 reads CASNPQRGLTGELFF. CDR3 in DNA: TGTGCCAGCAACCCGCAGCGGGGGCTCACCGGGGAGCTGTTTTTT.

The chain recombines TRBV7-6 with TRBJ2-1; 7 bases line up with TRBD1. V lost 4 bases, J lost 4 bases, and 7 bases stayed unmatched. This CDR3 is built from 15 residues. Germline loops: CDR1 SGHVS, CDR2 FNYEAQ. CDR3 protein: CASSSQTGLYNEQFF. As DNA, the CDR3 is TGTGCCAGCAGCTCACAGACAGGGTTGTACAATGAGCAGTTCTTC.

This clonotype was observed many times. The J gene is TRBJ1-1, the V gene TRBV12-3 or TRBV12-4, with D maybe TRBD1 (5 bases). V gave up 5 bases and J gave up 4 bases, with 11 bases separating them. The CDR3 has 13 amino acids. The CDR3 region is CASSLRDGTEAFF. The CDR3 DNA is TGTGCCAGCAGTCTCAGGGACGGCACTGAAGCTTTCTTT.

The rearrangement links TRBV29-1 to TRBJ2-6; D might be TRBD1 (5 bases). CDR3 length equals 16 residues. Deletions cut 4 bases from V and 3 bases from J, with 16 bases between. Germline V gene lookup returns CDR1 SQVTM and CDR2 ANQGSEA. CDR3 amino acids: CSVVGQSPSGANVLTF. The CDR3 bases are TGCAGCGTTGTGGGGCAGTCCCCGAGTGGGGCCAACGTCCTGACTTTC.

Points on this clonotype: Sequence at one end of the junction differs from germline and may be a read error. The rearrangement uses TRBV18 and TRBJ2-5, with D perhaps given as TRBD1 or TRBD2 (5 bases each). Germline loops: CDR1 KGHSH, CDR2 LQKENI. The CDR3 contains 15 residues. CDR3 residues: CASSPAAGTQGTQYF. The CDR3 region has the DNA TGTGCCAGCTCACCGGCTGCAGGGACGCAAGGGACCCAGTACTTC.

The J gene is TRBJ2-1, the V gene TRBV6-5, with 8 positions matching TRBD1. The CDR3 runs to 17 residues. Germline V gives CDR1 MNHEY, CDR2 SVGAGI. The V gene end was trimmed by 5 bases and the J gene end by 7 bases; junction bases not matched to a gene: 16. Here the CDR3 DNA reads TGTGCCAGCAGTCCCTTCAGGACAGGGCTCTGGGGTAATGAGCAGTTCTTC. Translation: CASSPFRTGLWGNEQFF.

The chain carries TRBV6-5 and TRBJ2-5; TRBD2 matches 8 bases. Losses at the gene ends were 8 bases for V and 5 bases for J; bases not matched to a gene: 7. The CDR3 runs to 13 residues. Germline-derived CDR1 and CDR2 are MNHEY and SVGAGI. In DNA, the CDR3 is TGTGCCAGCGGGCGGGGGGCCCGGGAGACCCAGTACTTC. It is translated as CASGRGARETQYF.

In DNA form, the CDR3 reads TGTGCCAGCAGCTTGAGACAGAGGGTCTACGAGCAGTACTTC. Translating gives CASSLRQRVYEQYF. This sequence joins TRBV7-2 and TRBJ2-7; D is possibly TRBD1 or TRBD2 (5 bases each). V was shortened by 3 bases and J by 3 bases, with 12 bases between the two germline ends. In germline, CDR1 is SGHTA, CDR2 FQGNSA. There are 14 residues in the CDR3.